The 11 T cell receptor beta chains given below trace back to one sample, sequenced in a study of T cell responses to AZD1222 COVID-19 vaccine. Here immunoSEQ multiplex PCR was the method, and the copy in TCRdb shows in-frame clones only, minus some. The sample includes approximately 150,000 clones, 88% of them seen just once. The sequencing used peripheral blood, collected 28 days after the second dose of the MenACWY control vaccine. These receptors all stem from an adult who received the MenACWY meningococcal vaccine as a control.

This clone was observed a few times. The gene calls are TRBV10-3 and TRBJ2-1, with D tentatively TRBD2 (6 bases). This CDR3 has 15 residues. Looked up from germline, CDR1 is ENHRY and CDR2 is SYGVKD. The V end lost 8 bases, the J end lost 4 bases, and 18 bases lay between the germline ends. CDR3 DNA: TGTGCCATCGCGTACGGGGGAGAGCCTTACAATGAGCAGTTCTTC. This gives the protein CAIAYGGEPYNEQFF.

V gene TRBV30 combines with J gene TRBJ2-5, with D hard to call. V was cut by 5 bases and J by 5 bases, with 9 bases left in between. The CDR3 is made up of 11 amino acids. CDR1 GTSNPN and CDR2 SVGIG come from the germline V gene (reference sequence). The CDR3 protein is CAWERAETQYF. In DNA, the CDR3 is TGTGCCTGGGAGCGAGCGGAGACCCAGTACTTC.

The chain is built from TRBV18 and TRBJ1-2, with TRBD1 matching over 7 bases. This CDR3 is built from 16 residues. Germline trimming cut 3 bases from V and 4 bases from J; bases unmatched to any gene: 11. Germline-derived CDR1 and CDR2 are KGHSH and LQKENI. The CDR3 DNA reads TGTGCCAGCTCACCTGTGATTCTGAGACAGGGCTATGGCTACACCTTC. Translated: CASSPVILRQGYGYTF.

The chain employs TRBV19 and TRBJ1-2, with 8 bases aligning to TRBD1. Germline trimming cut 6 bases from V and 4 bases from J; bases unmatched to any gene: 7. The germline V gene encodes CDR1 LNHDA and CDR2 SQIVND (reference sequence). This CDR3 has 14 residues. CDR3 loop: CASSFDRGSYGYTF. The CDR3 DNA reads as TGTGCCAGTAGCTTCGACAGGGGCAGCTATGGCTACACCTTC.

This CDR3 reads CASSLVAGGELFF. For the CDR3, the DNA is TGTGCCAGCAGCTTAGTGGCAGGCGGGGAGCTGTTTTTT. The V and J genes are TRBV11-2 and TRBJ2-2; D is uncertain. The V end was cut by 1 base, the J end by 7 bases, with 7 bases between. The CDR3 has 13 amino acids. The V gene's germline CDR1 is SGHAT and CDR2 FQNNGV.

The sample holds one count of this clone. The genes are TRBV28 and TRBJ2-1; D may match TRBD1 or TRBD2 (7 bases each). Germline CDR1 and CDR2: MDHEN and SYDVKM. The CDR3 totals 17 residues. Trimming left V 8 bases short and J 4 bases short, with 24 bases between. Written as DNA, the CDR3 is TGTGCCAGCCTGACATTCGAAGCAGGGGGGGTTTACAATGAGCAGTTCTTC. It is translated as CASLTFEAGGVYNEQFF.

J is TRBJ1-2 and V is TRBV7-2; 11 nucleotides match TRBD1. V lost 5 bases, J lost 7 bases, and 12 bases stayed unmatched. The V gene's germline CDR1 is SGHTA and CDR2 FQGNSA. The CDR3 sequence is 16 residues long. The chain's CDR3 is CASSPDRGRVLSGYTF. CDR3 in DNA: TGTGCCAGCAGCCCGGACAGGGGGCGCGTTTTATCTGGCTACACCTTC.

V usage is TRBV7-2 and J usage is TRBJ1-1; TRBD1 matches at 8 bases. CDR3 length: 16 amino acids. Looked up from germline, CDR1 is SGHTA and CDR2 is FQGNSA. The J segment lost 0 bases and the V segment lost 4 bases, leaving 7 bases of the junction unmatched. This chain's CDR3 is CASSSSQGALNTEAFF. CDR3 sequence (DNA): TGTGCCAGCAGCTCTTCCCAGGGGGCTTTGAACACTGAAGCTTTCTTT. Based on the CDR3 plus reference TRBV7-2 and TRBJ1-1, the full variable domain is GAGVSQSPSNKVTEKGKDVELRCDPISGHTALYWYRQSLGQGLEFLIYFQGNSAPDKSGLPSDRFSAERTGGSVSTLTIQRTQQEDSAVYLCASSSSQGALNTEAFFGQGTRLTVV.

DNA for the CDR3: TGTGCCAGCAGCCAACCTCCGGGGGGACAGGCCTCTCTGGGGCCAAGCGTCCTGACTTTC. Translation gives CASSQPPGGQASLGPSVLTF. The chain uses TRBV3-1 (or the pseudogene TRBV3-2) and TRBJ2-6, with D possibly being TRBD1 (8 bases). The CDR3 sequence is 20 residues long. Germline assignment: CDR1 LGHDT and CDR2 YNNKEL (reference sequence). The V end lost 2 bases, the J end lost 12 bases, and 32 bases lay between the germline ends.

This chain connects TRBV6-5 to TRBJ2-7; D not certain. Germline assignment: CDR1 MNHEY and CDR2 SVGAGI. The CDR3 length is 14 residues. Trimming stripped 0 bases from V and 4 bases from J, with 10 bases between. CDR3 sequence (DNA): TGTGCCAGCAGTTACTCGATACGTGGTTACGAGCAGTACTTC. Amino acids: CASSYSIRGYEQYF.

A few counts support this clone. Other DNA sequences of this sample code for an identical CDR3. This chain joins TRBV6-5 and TRBJ2-3, with D perhaps TRBD2 (5 bases). V lost 6 bases, J lost 0 bases, and 13 bases lay in between. The CDR3 sequence is 15 residues long. Germline V gene lookup returns CDR1 MNHEY and CDR2 SVGAGI. The CDR3: CASSPAETSTDTQYF. CDR3 nucleotide sequence: TGTGCCAGCAGCCCAGCGGAAACTAGCACAGATACGCAGTATTTT.